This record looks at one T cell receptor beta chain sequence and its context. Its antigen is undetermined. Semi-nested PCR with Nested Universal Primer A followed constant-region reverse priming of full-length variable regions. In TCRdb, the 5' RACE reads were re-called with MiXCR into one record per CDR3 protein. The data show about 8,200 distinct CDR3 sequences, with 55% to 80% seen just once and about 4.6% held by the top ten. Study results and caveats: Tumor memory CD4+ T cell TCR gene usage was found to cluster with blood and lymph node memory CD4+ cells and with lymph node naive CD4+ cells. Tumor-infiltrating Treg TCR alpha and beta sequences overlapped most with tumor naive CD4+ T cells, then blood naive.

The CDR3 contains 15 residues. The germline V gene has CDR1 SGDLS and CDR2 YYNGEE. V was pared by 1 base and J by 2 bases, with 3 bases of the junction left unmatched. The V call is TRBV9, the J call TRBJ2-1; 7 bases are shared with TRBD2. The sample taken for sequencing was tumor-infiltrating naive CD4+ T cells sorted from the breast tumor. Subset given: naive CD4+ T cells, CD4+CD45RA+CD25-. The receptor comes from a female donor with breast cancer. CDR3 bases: TGTGCCAGCAGCGTAACTAGCGAGACCTACAATGAGCAGTTCTTC. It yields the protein CASSVTSETYNEQFF.